This T cell receptor beta chain comes out of a study of T cells after yellow fever vaccination. TCRdb passed the 5' RACE reads through MiXCR, listing each CDR3 protein once. In the table there are fewer than 450,000 distinct CDR3 sequences, under 5% of which are singletons. Germline CDR1 reads SQVTM; CDR2 reads ANQGSEA. The CDR3 length is 14 residues. J gave up 3 bases and V 2 bases, and 5 bases lay outside the gene matches. This clonotype was recorded at least ten times. The chain links TRBV29-1 to TRBJ1-1, with 8 nucleotides matching TRBD1. This specimen consisted of PBMCs, obtained 5 days after the yellow fever booster vaccination. This TCR came from a man between 18 and 35 years old who received the YFV17D yellow fever vaccine. CDR3 coding DNA: TGCAGCGTTGAATGGGTACAGGGGGACACTGAAGCTTTCTTT. As protein: CSVEWVQGDTEAFF.